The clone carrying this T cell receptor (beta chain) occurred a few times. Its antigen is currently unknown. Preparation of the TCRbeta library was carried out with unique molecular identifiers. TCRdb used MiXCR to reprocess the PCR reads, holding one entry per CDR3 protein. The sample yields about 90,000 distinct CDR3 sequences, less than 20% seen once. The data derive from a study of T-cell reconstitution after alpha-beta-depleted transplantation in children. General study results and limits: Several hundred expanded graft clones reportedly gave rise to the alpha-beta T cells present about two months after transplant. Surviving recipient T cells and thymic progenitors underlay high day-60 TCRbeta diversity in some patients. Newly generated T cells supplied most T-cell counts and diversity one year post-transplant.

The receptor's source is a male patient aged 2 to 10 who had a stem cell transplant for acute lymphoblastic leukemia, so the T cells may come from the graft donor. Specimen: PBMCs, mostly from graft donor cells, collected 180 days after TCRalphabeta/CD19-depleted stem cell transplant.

The CDR3 nucleotides read TGTGCCAGCAGCTCCCGGCTAGCGGGGGGTCAGAATGAGCAGTTCTTC. It yields the protein CASSSRLAGGQNEQFF. The chain uses TRBV3-1 and TRBJ2-1; 11 nucleotides agree with TRBD2. Germline V gives CDR1 LGHDT, CDR2 YNNKEL (reference sequence). This CDR3 has 16 residues. Trimming cost V 5 bases and J 7 bases; bases outside gene matches: 10.